One and the same sample provided the 32 T cell receptor beta chains below, sequenced in a study of T cell responses to AZD1222 COVID-19 vaccine. Assay used: immunoSEQ multiplex PCR; TCRdb lists only in-frame clones, some missing. In the table there are about 120,000 clones, 70% to 90% of which are singletons. The sample consisted of peripheral blood, taken on day 0 of AZD1222 vaccination. These receptors originate from an adult in good health.

This rearrangement joins TRBV23-1 to TRBJ1-1, with D possibly TRBD1 on 5 matching bases. TRBV23-1 is marked as an open reading frame, function uncertain. Trimming stripped 7 bases from V and 0 bases from J, with 15 bases between. The CDR3 covers 15 residues. This CDR3 reads CASNQGYGMNTEAFF. DNA for the CDR3: TGCGCCAGCAATCAGGGTTATGGGATGAACACTGAAGCTTTCTTT.

The rearrangement links TRBV15 to TRBJ1-1; a possible D gene is TRBD1 (6 bases). The CDR3 has 20 amino acids. Between the trimmed V and J ends, which lost 0 bases and 0 bases, there was a span of 23 bases. The germline V gene encodes CDR1 LNHNV and CDR2 YYDKDF (reference sequence). The CDR3 DNA sequence: TGTGCCACCAGCAGAGAGGGGGGGCTGATGGGCGGCAGAATGAACACTGAAGCTTTCTTT. It translates to CATSREGGLMGGRMNTEAFF.

The J gene is TRBJ1-6, the V gene TRBV7-9; D not certain. Germline-derived CDR1 and CDR2 are SEHNR and FQNEAQ (reference sequence). There are 13 residues in the CDR3. V lost 3 bases to trimming and J lost 10 bases, with 10 bases between them. The CDR3 DNA sequence: TGTGCCAGCAGCTTTGACGGTTGGTCACCCCTCCACTTT. Amino acid sequence: CASSFDGWSPLHF.

V usage is TRBV9 and J usage is TRBJ1-3, with D possibly matching TRBD1 (6 bases). CDR3 length equals 14 residues. The V end lost 2 bases, the J end lost 4 bases, and 10 bases lay between the germline ends. Germline V gives CDR1 SGDLS, CDR2 YYNGEE. The CDR3 nucleotides are TGTGCCAGCAGCGTCGAGGGGGTCGGAAACACCATATATTTT. Translation: CASSVEGVGNTIYF. The whole variable domain, filled in from reference TRBV9 and TRBJ1-3, reads DSGVTQTPKHLITATGQRVTLRCSPRSGDLSVYWYQQSLDQGLQFLIQYYNGEERAKGNILERFSAQQFPDLHSELNLSSLELGDSALYFCASSVEGVGNTIYFGEGSWLTVV.

The chain uses TRBV5-5 and TRBJ1-6; D remains unclear. CDR3 length: 15 residues. Trimming removed 4 bases at V and 13 bases at J, with 21 bases between. Looked up from germline, CDR1 is SGHKS and CDR2 is YYEKEE (reference sequence). The CDR3 here is CASSPTVGPESPLHF. The CDR3 DNA reads as TGTGCCAGCAGCCCGACGGTTGGACCCGAGTCGCCCCTCCACTTT.

The rearrangement joins TRBV11-2 to TRBJ2-5; 9 bases are shared with TRBD1. The trim removed 5 bases at V and 5 bases at J, leaving 12 bases unmatched. CDR3 length: 16 residues. The V gene's germline CDR1 is SGHAT and CDR2 FQNNGV. DNA for the CDR3: TGTGCCAGCAGCCCTATACAGGGGGCTTTTGGGGAGACCCAGTACTTC. Translation gives CASSPIQGAFGETQYF.

This chain joins TRBV5-1 and TRBJ1-1; 7 positions agree with TRBD1. The J segment lost 1 base and the V segment lost 4 bases, leaving 7 bases of the junction unmatched. Looked up from germline, CDR1 is SGHRS and CDR2 is YFSETQ. The CDR3 sequence is 15 residues long. CDR3 loop: CASSTMTGSNTEAFF. In nucleotides, the CDR3 is TGCGCCAGCAGCACCATGACAGGGTCGAACACTGAAGCTTTCTTT. Combining the CDR3 with reference TRBV5-1 and TRBJ1-1 gives the whole variable domain KAGVTQTPRYLIKTRGQQVTLSCSPISGHRSVSWYQQTPGQGLQFLFEYFSETQRNKGNFPGRFSGRQFSNSRSEMNVSTLELGDSALYLCASSTMTGSNTEAFFGQGTRLTVV.

This clone was found once. The gene calls are TRBV30 and TRBJ2-5, with TRBD2 as a possible D gene (6 bases). This CDR3 region has 12 residues. CDR1 is GTSNPN and CDR2 is SVGIG in the germline V gene (reference sequence). Trimming stripped 1 base from V and 5 bases from J, with 8 bases between. The CDR3 here is CAWSGGGETQYF. DNA for the CDR3: TGTGCCTGGAGTGGTGGAGGGGAGACCCAGTACTTC.

A note on this clone: An end of the junction does not agree with germline; a read error may underlie this. V is TRBV7-7 and J is TRBJ2-1; possibly TRBD1 for D (6 bases). CDR3 size: 13 residues. Germline CDR1 and CDR2: SSHAT and FNYEAQ (reference sequence). The chain's CDR3 is CASSRDRDTEQFF. The CDR3 bases are TGTGCTAGCAGTCGCGACCGGGACACAGAGCAGTTCTTC.

This CDR3 reads CASSGWRESTGELFF. The CDR3 nucleotides read TGTGCCAGCAGCGGTTGGCGGGAGAGCACCGGGGAGCTGTTTTTT. The J gene is TRBJ2-2, the V gene TRBV9; 7 nucleotides match TRBD2. CDR3 size: 15 residues. Germline-derived CDR1 and CDR2 are SGDLS and YYNGEE. After removal of 3 bases from V and 4 bases from J, the junction contained 6 bases not matched to a gene.

V usage is TRBV5-1 and J usage is TRBJ2-4; the D gene is possibly TRBD1 (5 bases). CDR3 size: 15 residues. Trimming stripped 0 bases from V and 6 bases from J, with 13 bases between. Germline V lookup: CDR1 SGHRS, CDR2 YFSETQ. In nucleotides, the CDR3 is TGCGCCAGCAGCTTGGTAGCAGGGAATGCAAACATTCAGTACTTC. Protein sequence: CASSLVAGNANIQYF.

The chain couples TRBV27 to TRBJ1-5; 8 nucleotides match TRBD1. V lost 6 bases and J lost 2; bases outside the gene matches: 9. This CDR3 region has 16 residues. CDR1 MNHEY and CDR2 SMNVEV come from the germline V gene (reference sequence). Here the CDR3 reads CASRKAGGSGNQPQHF. The CDR3 nucleotides read TGTGCCAGCAGGAAGGCAGGGGGCTCGGGCAATCAGCCCCAGCATTTT.

V is TRBV18 and J is TRBJ2-5; D remains ambiguous. The length of the CDR3 is 12 residues. V dropped 3 bases and J dropped 2 bases, with 4 bases sitting between them. Germline-derived CDR1 and CDR2 are KGHSH and LQKENI. The CDR3 loop is CASSPIQETQYF. CDR3 sequence (DNA): TGTGCCAGCTCACCTATTCAAGAGACCCAGTACTTC.

The rearrangement links TRBV3-1 (or the pseudogene TRBV3-2) to TRBJ1-1; D not certain. The V and J ends lost 3 bases and 5 bases respectively, with 10 bases between them. Germline V gives CDR1 LGHDT, CDR2 YNNKEL (reference sequence). The length of the CDR3 is 13 residues. The CDR3 here is CASSHGEGTEAFF. CDR3 sequence (DNA): TGTGCCAGCAGCCATGGGGAGGGAACTGAAGCTTTCTTT.

This chain joins TRBV18 and TRBJ2-7; TRBD1 might be the D (5 bases). V gave up 6 bases and J gave up 5 bases, with 11 bases separating them. The germline V gene has CDR1 KGHSH and CDR2 LQKENI. This CDR3 region has 12 residues. The CDR3 DNA sequence: TGTGCCAGCTCGCCAGGGTTGGACGAGCAGTACTTC. It specifies CASSPGLDEQYF. Using reference TRBV18 and TRBJ2-7 for the parts outside the CDR3, the full variable domain is NAGVMQNPRHLVRRRGQEARLRCSPMKGHSHVYWYRQLPEEGLKFMVYLQKENIIDESGMPKERFSAEFPKEGPSILRIQQVVRGDSAAYFCASSPGLDEQYFGPGTRLTVT.

This clone is a singleton in its sample. The V call is TRBV5-6, the J call TRBJ2-3, with a tentative D call TRBD1 (6 bases). The CDR3 totals 15 residues. CDR1 and CDR2 from the germline V gene are SGHDT and YYEEEE. Trimming removed 4 bases at V and 2 bases at J, with 14 bases between. Written as DNA, the CDR3 is TGTGCCAGCAGCGGAGGACAGACCTCCACAGATACGCAGTATTTT. This codes for CASSGGQTSTDTQYF.

This clone was recorded only once. The genes are TRBV7-9 and TRBJ1-4; D is unclear. CDR3 length: 15 residues. V was pared by 5 bases and J by 7 bases, with 17 bases between. Germline-derived CDR1 and CDR2 are SEHNR and FQNEAQ (reference sequence). DNA of the CDR3: TGTGCCAGCAGCAATCAACAGAGGTCGGGTGAAAAACTGTTTTTT. Its protein product is CASSNQQRSGEKLFF.

V and J are TRBV7-2 and TRBJ2-1; TRBD1 or TRBD2 may be the D gene (5 bases each). CDR1 is SGHTA, CDR2 FQGNSA, per germline. V lost 5 bases and J 4 bases, leaving 9 bases between the germline ends. The CDR3 consists of 13 residues. The CDR3 reads CASSRGPYNEQFF. In DNA form, the CDR3 reads TGTGCCAGCAGCAGGGGACCGTACAATGAGCAGTTCTTC.

Turning to this clone: In the same sample, other DNA sequences code for this CDR3. The V call is TRBV6-5, the J call TRBJ1-5; weak D call: TRBD1 (5 bases). V was pared by 9 bases and J by 1 base, with 10 bases between. This CDR3 spans 13 amino acids. The germline gives CDR1 MNHEY, CDR2 SVGAGI. This CDR3 reads CASQGVSNQPQHF. DNA of the CDR3: TGTGCCAGTCAGGGAGTCAGCAATCAGCCCCAGCATTTT.

The J gene is TRBJ1-2, the V gene TRBV9, with D possibly being TRBD1 (5 bases). Trimming took off 4 bases at V and 4 bases at J, with 17 bases between the two ends. Germline CDR1 and CDR2: SGDLS and YYNGEE. The CDR3 extends over 15 amino acids. Here the CDR3 reads CASSPGASGGYGYTF. In DNA, the CDR3 is TGTGCCAGCAGCCCTGGGGCTTCGGGCGGCTATGGCTACACCTTC.

The chain is built from TRBV7-8 and TRBJ1-5; D is uncertain. Germline lookup yields CDR1 SGHVS and CDR2 FQNEAQ. The CDR3 contains 14 residues. The germline V and J ends were trimmed by 5 bases and 2 bases, with 10 bases remaining between them. The CDR3 reads CASSPALGNQPQHF. The DNA for the CDR3 is TGTGCCAGCAGCCCAGCCCTGGGCAATCAGCCCCAGCATTTT.

The genes are TRBV2 and TRBJ2-7; no clear D. There are 14 residues in the CDR3. V lost 5 bases and J 0 bases, leaving 11 bases between the germline ends. Germline CDR1 and CDR2: SNHLY and FYNNEI. DNA of the CDR3: TGTGCCAGCAGTAAGCAGCCAAACTCCTACGAGCAGTACTTC. Amino acids: CASSKQPNSYEQYF.

The V call is TRBV30, the J call TRBJ1-4; D unclear. This CDR3 has 14 residues. Looked up from germline, CDR1 is GTSNPN and CDR2 is SVGIG (reference sequence). Deletions cut 3 bases from V and 3 bases from J, with 11 bases between. This CDR3 reads CAWSFGISNEKLFF. CDR3 in DNA: TGTGCCTGGAGCTTCGGGATCTCTAATGAAAAACTGTTTTTT.

In this sample, this clone turned up once. The rearrangement uses TRBV6-5 and TRBJ2-2; 12 nucleotides match TRBD2. CDR3 length: 15 amino acids. V gave up 5 bases and J gave up 9 bases; unmatched junction bases: 7. CDR1 is MNHEY, CDR2 SVGAGI, per germline. The CDR3 DNA reads TGTGCCAGCAGTACACCTAGCGGGGGGGTTTGGGAGCTGTTTTTT. Amino acid sequence: CASSTPSGGVWELFF.

J is TRBJ1-5 and V is TRBV20-1, with D possibly matching TRBD1 (6 bases). V dropped 3 bases and J dropped 5 bases, with 17 bases sitting between them. The germline V gene has CDR1 DFQATT and CDR2 SNEGSKA (reference sequence). The CDR3 sequence is 15 residues long. CDR3: CSASDRVRGDQPQHF. DNA of the CDR3: TGCAGTGCTAGTGACCGGGTAAGGGGGGATCAGCCCCAGCATTTT.

The J gene is TRBJ2-7, the V gene TRBV2; D not certain. V was pared by 3 bases and J by 1 base, with 10 bases between. The CDR3 covers 14 residues. The germline gives CDR1 SNHLY, CDR2 FYNNEI. In DNA, the CDR3 is TGTGCCAGCAGTGAGGAGCAGGTTTCCTACGAGCAGTACTTC. It codes for CASSEEQVSYEQYF.

CDR3 residues: CASSWARTNSPLHF. The CDR3 DNA reads TGCGCCAGCAGCTGGGCACGGACCAATTCACCCCTCCACTTT. J is TRBJ1-6 and V is TRBV5-1; D call uncertain. V was shortened by 3 bases and J by 7 bases, with 11 bases between the two germline ends. CDR1 and CDR2 from the germline V gene are SGHRS and YFSETQ. The length of the CDR3 is 14 residues.

The rearrangement links TRBV28 to TRBJ1-2; 7 bases map to TRBD1. The germline gives CDR1 MDHEN, CDR2 SYDVKM. Losses at the gene ends were 8 bases for V and 2 bases for J; bases not matched to a gene: 14. This CDR3 is built from 16 residues. CDR3 residues: CASGTLRDSLNYGYTF. In DNA, the CDR3 is TGTGCCAGCGGCACCCTACGGGACAGCCTCAACTATGGCTACACCTTC.

The chain couples TRBV10-3 to TRBJ1-5, with TRBD1 identical over 7 bases. J gave up 8 bases and V 4 bases, and 11 bases lay outside the gene matches. The CDR3 contains 15 residues. CDR1 ENHRY and CDR2 SYGVKD come from the germline V gene. The DNA for the CDR3 is TGTGCCATCAGTGGTCGGGAACAGGGGATGAAGCCCCAGCATTTT. Translating gives CAISGREQGMKPQHF.

The chain recombines TRBV11-3 with TRBJ2-1; D is perhaps TRBD2 (6 bases). Germline values: CDR1 SGHNT, CDR2 YENEEA. This CDR3 comprises 14 residues. V gave up 1 base and J gave up 5 bases, with 9 bases separating them. For the CDR3, the DNA is TGTGCCAGCAGCTTAGCCGGGGGAAACAATGAGCAGTTCTTC. Protein sequence: CASSLAGGNNEQFF. Full variable domain (missing parts from reference TRBV11-3 and TRBJ2-1): EAGVVQSPRYKIIEKKQPVAFWCNPISGHNTLYWYLQNLGQGPELLIRYENEEAVDDSQLPKDRFSAERLKGVDSTLKIQPAELGDSAVYLCASSLAGGNNEQFFGPGTRLTVL.

The chain carries TRBV29-1 and TRBJ1-1; D call uncertain. The CDR3 is made up of 16 amino acids. Germline V gives CDR1 SQVTM, CDR2 ANQGSEA. Trimming left V 8 bases short and J 1 base short, with 23 bases between. CDR3 amino acids: CSPTGRVLDGNTEAFF. CDR3 in DNA: TGCAGCCCGACGGGTCGAGTTTTAGACGGGAACACTGAAGCTTTCTTT.

The chain uses TRBV18 and TRBJ2-7; no reliable D call. CDR3 length: 15 residues. Trimming pared 3 bases from V and 5 bases from J, leaving 17 bases between. Germline CDR1 reads KGHSH; CDR2 reads LQKENI. CDR3 residues: CASSPDRREFHEQYF. CDR3 coding DNA: TGTGCCAGCTCACCGGATAGGAGAGAATTCCACGAGCAGTACTTC.